This is a list of T cell receptor beta chains from one sample in a study of neoadjuvant anti-PD-1 for oral cavity cancer. TCRdb keeps only in-frame clones here, not all; method: immunoSEQ multiplex PCR. Here the sample spans nearly 15,000 clones, roughly 40% being singletons. The sequences come from tumor tissue, collected after nivolumab (anti-PD-1) treatment. These TCRs come from a person aged 40 to 85 with oral cavity squamous cell carcinoma. Both conserved end residues are part of each CDR3. Each record gives: V gene, J gene, clone size, D gene, CDR3 protein, CDR3 DNA. The D gene is left open where the match is weak. For some rows the clone size is stated as once, few or many, or as a class when expanded; others skip it.

V: TRBV6-6
J: TRBJ2-5
size: NA
D: TRBD2
CDR3: CASSYPGGAKETQYF
DNA: TGTGCCAGCAGTTATCCCGGGGGGGCAAAAGAGACCCAGTACTTC

V: TRBV18
J: TRBJ1-1
size: few
D: TRBD1
CDR3: CASSRDRITSGTEAFF
DNA: TGTGCCAGCTCACGGGACAGAATAACCAGTGGCACTGAAGCTTTCTTT

V: TRBV28
J: TRBJ1-2
size: many
D: NA
CDR3: CASSQGDNYGYTF
DNA: TGTGCCAGCAGCCAAGGGGATAACTATGGCTACACCTTC

V: TRBV11-3
J: TRBJ2-7
size: few
D: NA
CDR3: CASSRQAGHYEQYF
DNA: TGTGCCAGCAGCCGCCAGGCGGGTCACTACGAGCAGTACTTC

V: TRBV29-1
J: TRBJ1-2
size: NA
D: TRBD1
CDR3: CSVGQGSDYGYTF
DNA: TGCAGCGTTGGACAGGGGAGTGACTATGGCTACACCTTC

V: TRBV6-5
J: TRBJ2-1
size: few
D: TRBD2
CDR3: CASKASGGDEQFF
DNA: TGTGCCAGCAAAGCTAGCGGGGGGGACGAGCAGTTCTTC

V: TRBV27
J: TRBJ1-1
size: medium-sized
D: NA
CDR3: CASSFGGAWPEAFF
DNA: TGTGCCAGCAGTTTCGGGGGGGCTTGGCCTGAAGCTTTCTTT

V: TRBV6-5
J: TRBJ1-1
size: NA
D: NA
CDR3: CASMRPGSVTEAFF
DNA: TGTGCCAGCATGCGGCCAGGGAGTGTAACTGAAGCTTTCTTT

V: TRBV29-1
J: TRBJ1-2
size: NA
D: TRBD1
CDR3: CSVEFGWGQGYYGYTF
DNA: TGCAGCGTTGAATTCGGGTGGGGACAGGGGTACTATGGCTACACCTTC

V: TRBV6-6
J: TRBJ1-5
size: NA
D: NA
CDR3: CASSSGPGWGPQHF
DNA: TGTGCCAGCAGTTCGGGACCGGGGTGGGGGCCCCAGCATTTT

V: TRBV28
J: TRBJ1-2
size: few
D: TRBD1
CDR3: CASSPPTGYYGYTF
DNA: TGTGCCAGCAGTCCCCCGACAGGGTACTATGGCTACACCTTC

V: TRBV27
J: TRBJ2-3
size: NA
D: NA
CDR3: CASSPSGHTQYF
DNA: TGTGCCAGCAGCCCCTCGGGGCATACGCAGTATTTT

V: TRBV7-2
J: TRBJ1-6
size: NA
D: TRBD1
CDR3: CASSPRQGGIYNSPLHF
DNA: TGTGCCAGCAGCCCGAGACAGGGGGGGATCTATAATTCACCCCTCCACTTT

V: TRBV19
J: TRBJ1-4
size: NA
D: NA
CDR3: CASSSGPLGEKLFF
DNA: TGTGCCAGTAGTAGCGGGCCATTGGGCGAAAAACTGTTTTTT

V: TRBV7-9
J: TRBJ1-1
size: few
D: TRBD1
CDR3: CASRPDRANTEAFF
DNA: TGTGCCAGCAGACCGGACAGGGCAAACACTGAAGCTTTCTTT

V: TRBV6-5
J: TRBJ2-2
size: once
D: NA
CDR3: CASSYYDYTGELFF
DNA: TGTGCCAGCAGTTACTATGATTACACCGGGGAGCTGTTTTTT

V: TRBV6-1
J: TRBJ2-2
size: NA
D: TRBD1
CDR3: CASRGQGAGELFF
DNA: TGTGCCAGCAGGGGACAGGGGGCCGGGGAGCTGTTTTTT

V: TRBV15
J: TRBJ2-3
size: few
D: NA
CDR3: CATSRTDTQYF
DNA: TGTGCCACCAGCAGAACAGATACGCAGTATTTT

V: TRBV5-1
J: TRBJ2-5
size: few
D: NA
CDR3: CASTPLEGQIETQYF
DNA: TGCGCCAGCACCCCCCTAGAAGGACAAATTGAGACCCAGTACTTC

V: TRBV5-4
J: TRBJ2-1
size: medium-sized
D: NA
CDR3: CASSSQQAYNEQFF
DNA: TGTGCCAGCAGCTCACAACAGGCTTACAATGAGCAGTTCTTC

V: TRBV7-7
J: TRBJ2-3
size: few
D: TRBD2
CDR3: CASSLQVVGTTRTDTQYF
DNA: TGTGCCAGCAGCTTGCAAGTAGTCGGGACTACCCGCACAGATACGCAGTATTTT

V: TRBV10-3
J: TRBJ2-5
size: NA
D: TRBD1
CDR3: CAISGKTGGAETQYF
DNA: TGTGCCATCAGTGGGAAGACAGGGGGCGCGGAGACCCAGTACTTC

V: TRBV7-9
J: TRBJ2-7
size: NA
D: NA
CDR3: CASSLARGYEQYF
DNA: TGTGCCAGCAGCTTAGCAAGGGGCTACGAGCAGTACTTC

V: TRBV14
J: TRBJ2-3
size: NA
D: TRBD1
CDR3: CASSLAMTGGTDTQYF
DNA: TGTGCCAGCAGCCTTGCAATGACAGGGGGCACAGATACGCAGTATTTT

V: TRBV19
J: TRBJ1-5
size: medium-sized
D: NA
CDR3: CASNPGVSNQPQHF
DNA: TGTGCCAGTAATCCAGGGGTTAGCAATCAGCCCCAGCATTTT

V: TRBV10-2
J: TRBJ1-5
size: NA
D: NA
CDR3: CASSEGLSNQPQHF
DNA: TGCGCCAGCAGTGAAGGGCTTAGCAATCAGCCCCAGCATTTT

V: TRBV6-1
J: TRBJ1-2
size: once
D: NA
CDR3: CASIPASNNYGYTF
DNA: TGTGCCAGCATCCCCGCCAGCAATAACTATGGCTACACCTTC

V: TRBV4-3
J: TRBJ2-4
size: NA
D: NA
CDR3: CASSQDFTTRRGIQYF
DNA: TGCGCCAGCAGCCAAGATTTCACAACCCGCCGTGGCATTCAGTACTTC

V: TRBV7-8
J: TRBJ1-6
size: NA
D: NA
CDR3: CASSLLGPLHF
DNA: TGTGCCAGCAGCTTACTTGGACCCCTCCACTTT

V: TRBV4-3
J: TRBJ2-2
size: NA
D: NA
CDR3: CASSQDGGHNTGELFF
DNA: TGCGCCAGCAGCCAAGACGGGGGGCACAACACCGGGGAGCTGTTTTTT

V: TRBV11-2
J: TRBJ2-3
size: NA
D: NA
CDR3: CASSLDLWVDTQYF
DNA: TGTGCCAGCAGCTTAGATCTCTGGGTCGATACGCAGTATTTT

V: TRBV4-1
J: TRBJ1-4
size: many
D: TRBD1
CDR3: CASSQDFASGGEKLFF
DNA: TGCGCCAGCAGCCAAGATTTTGCGTCAGGGGGTGAAAAACTGTTTTTT

V: TRBV29-1
J: TRBJ1-3
size: NA
D: NA
CDR3: CSVVRSGNTIYF
DNA: TGCAGCGTTGTCAGGTCTGGAAACACCATATATTTT

V: TRBV7-2
J: TRBJ2-2
size: NA
D: NA
CDR3: CASSQIGGTGELFF
DNA: TGTGCCAGCAGCCAGATTGGGGGCACCGGGGAGCTGTTTTTT

V: TRBV7-6
J: TRBJ1-3
size: NA
D: NA
CDR3: CASSPQSFSGNTIYF
DNA: TGTGCCAGCAGCCCCCAGAGTTTCTCTGGAAACACCATATATTTT

V: TRBV2
J: TRBJ2-3
size: NA
D: NA
CDR3: CASTVADTQYF
DNA: TGTGCCAGCACTGTGGCAGATACGCAGTATTTT

V: TRBV19
J: TRBJ2-3
size: few
D: NA
CDR3: CASSIPGVGTDTQYF
DNA: TGTGCCAGTAGTATACCGGGGGTTGGCACAGATACGCAGTATTTT

V: TRBV7-9
J: TRBJ2-3
size: few
D: TRBD1
CDR3: CASSFSGQGANTQYF
DNA: TGTGCCAGCAGCTTCTCGGGACAGGGGGCAAATACGCAGTATTTT

V: TRBV11-2
J: TRBJ1-2
size: many
D: NA
CDR3: CASSLEVRGRNYGYTF
DNA: TGTGCCAGCAGCTTAGAGGTCAGGGGAAGAAACTATGGCTACACCTTC

V: TRBV19
J: TRBJ2-3
size: NA
D: NA
CDR3: CASSTPRRGSSTDTQYF
DNA: TGTGCCAGTAGTACCCCCCGCCGGGGATCTAGCACAGATACGCAGTATTTT

V: TRBV7-6
J: TRBJ2-7
size: NA
D: NA
CDR3: CASSLSNYEQYF
DNA: TGTGCCAGCAGCTTATCCAACTACGAGCAGTACTTC

V: TRBV19
J: TRBJ1-5
size: NA
D: NA
CDR3: CASSQTRTVVSNQPQHF
DNA: TGTGCCAGTAGTCAAACAAGGACAGTTGTTAGCAATCAGCCCCAGCATTTT

V: TRBV19
J: TRBJ2-1
size: few
D: TRBD2
CDR3: CASSGRTSGGINEQFF
DNA: TGTGCCAGTAGTGGGCGGACTAGCGGGGGGATTAATGAGCAGTTCTTC

V: TRBV5-5
J: TRBJ2-7
size: NA
D: TRBD2
CDR3: CASSHSSGGAYEQYF
DNA: TGTGCCAGCAGCCACTCTAGCGGGGGCGCCTACGAGCAGTACTTC

V: TRBV14
J: TRBJ1-2
size: medium-sized
D: NA
CDR3: CASSQDWLNYGYTF
DNA: TGTGCCAGCAGCCAAGATTGGCTGAACTATGGCTACACCTTC

V: TRBV7-9
J: TRBJ2-3
size: once
D: TRBD2
CDR3: CASSFTVAGVTDTQYF
DNA: TGTGCCAGCAGCTTTACCGTAGCGGGGGTCACAGATACGCAGTATTTT

V: TRBV6-1
J: TRBJ2-5
size: NA
D: NA
CDR3: CASSEGVRETQYF
DNA: TGTGCCAGCAGTGAAGGAGTCCGAGAGACCCAGTACTTC